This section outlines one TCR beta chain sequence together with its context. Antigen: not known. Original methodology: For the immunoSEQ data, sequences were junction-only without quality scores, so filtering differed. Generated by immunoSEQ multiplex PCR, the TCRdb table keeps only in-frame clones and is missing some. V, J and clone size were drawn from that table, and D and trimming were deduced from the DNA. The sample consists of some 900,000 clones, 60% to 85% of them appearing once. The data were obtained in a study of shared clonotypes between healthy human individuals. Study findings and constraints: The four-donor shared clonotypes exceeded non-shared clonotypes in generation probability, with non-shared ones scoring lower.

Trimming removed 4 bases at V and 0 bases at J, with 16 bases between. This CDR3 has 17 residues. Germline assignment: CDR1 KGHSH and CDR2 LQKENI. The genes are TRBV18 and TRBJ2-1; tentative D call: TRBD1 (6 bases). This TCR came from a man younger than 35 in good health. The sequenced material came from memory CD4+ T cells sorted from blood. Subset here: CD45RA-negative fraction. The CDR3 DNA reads TGTGCCAGCTCACAACTACAGGGTGCTTCCTCCTACAATGAGCAGTTCTTC. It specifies CASSQLQGASSYNEQFF.